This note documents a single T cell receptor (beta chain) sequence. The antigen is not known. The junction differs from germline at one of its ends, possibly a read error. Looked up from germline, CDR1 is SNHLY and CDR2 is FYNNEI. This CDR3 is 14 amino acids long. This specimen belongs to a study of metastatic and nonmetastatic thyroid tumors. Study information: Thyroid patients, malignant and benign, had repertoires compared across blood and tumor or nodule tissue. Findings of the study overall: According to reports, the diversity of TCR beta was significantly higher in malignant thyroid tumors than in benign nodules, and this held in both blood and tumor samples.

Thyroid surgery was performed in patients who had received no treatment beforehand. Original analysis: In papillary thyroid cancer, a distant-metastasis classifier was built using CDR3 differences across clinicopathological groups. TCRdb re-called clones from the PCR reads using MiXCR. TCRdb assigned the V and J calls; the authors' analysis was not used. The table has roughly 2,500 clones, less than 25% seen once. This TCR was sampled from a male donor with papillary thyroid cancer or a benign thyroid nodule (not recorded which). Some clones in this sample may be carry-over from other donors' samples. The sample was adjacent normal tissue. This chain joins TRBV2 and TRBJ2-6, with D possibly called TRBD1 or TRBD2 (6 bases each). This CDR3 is CASSREDGDNVLTF. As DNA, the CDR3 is TGTGCCAGCAGCAGGGAGGATGGGGACAACGTACTGACTTTC. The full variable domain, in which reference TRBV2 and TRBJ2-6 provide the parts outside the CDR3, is EPEVTQTPSHQVTQMGQEVILRCVPISNHLYFYWYRQILGQKVEFLVSFYNNEISEKSEIFDDQFSVERPDGSNFTLKIRSTKLEDSAMYFCASSREDGDNVLTFGAGSRLTVL.